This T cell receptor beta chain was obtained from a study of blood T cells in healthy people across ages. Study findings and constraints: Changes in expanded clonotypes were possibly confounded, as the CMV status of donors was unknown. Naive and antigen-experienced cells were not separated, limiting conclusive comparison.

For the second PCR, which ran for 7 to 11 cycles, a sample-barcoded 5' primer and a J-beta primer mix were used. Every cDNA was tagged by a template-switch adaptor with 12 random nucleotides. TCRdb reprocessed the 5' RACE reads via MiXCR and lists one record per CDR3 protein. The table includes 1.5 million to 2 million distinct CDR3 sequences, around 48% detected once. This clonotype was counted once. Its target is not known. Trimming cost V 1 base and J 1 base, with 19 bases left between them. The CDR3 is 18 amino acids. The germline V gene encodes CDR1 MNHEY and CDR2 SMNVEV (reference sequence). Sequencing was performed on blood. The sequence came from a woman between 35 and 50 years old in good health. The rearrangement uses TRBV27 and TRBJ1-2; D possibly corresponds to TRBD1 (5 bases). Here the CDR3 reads CASSLWSVGGGGNYGYTF. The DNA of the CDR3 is TGTGCCAGCAGTTTATGGTCCGTCGGGGGGGGAGGTAACTATGGCTACACCTTC.